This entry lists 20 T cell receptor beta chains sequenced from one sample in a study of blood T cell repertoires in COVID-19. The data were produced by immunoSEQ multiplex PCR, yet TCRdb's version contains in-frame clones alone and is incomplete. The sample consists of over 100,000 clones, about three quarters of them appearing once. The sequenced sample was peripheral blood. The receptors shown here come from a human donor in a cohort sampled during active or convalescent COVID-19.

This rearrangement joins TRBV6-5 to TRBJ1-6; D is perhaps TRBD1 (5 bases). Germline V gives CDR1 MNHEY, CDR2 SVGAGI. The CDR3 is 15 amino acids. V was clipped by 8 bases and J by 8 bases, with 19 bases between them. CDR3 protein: CASWSGAGMDSPLHF. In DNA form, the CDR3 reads TGTGCCAGCTGGAGCGGGGCAGGGATGGATTCACCCCTCCACTTT.

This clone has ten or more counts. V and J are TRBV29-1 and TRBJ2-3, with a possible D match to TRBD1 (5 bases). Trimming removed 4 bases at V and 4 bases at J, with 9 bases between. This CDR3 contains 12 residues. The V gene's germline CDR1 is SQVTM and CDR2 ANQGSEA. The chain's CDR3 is CSVAQVADTQYF. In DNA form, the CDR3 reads TGCAGCGTTGCACAGGTTGCAGATACGCAGTATTTT.

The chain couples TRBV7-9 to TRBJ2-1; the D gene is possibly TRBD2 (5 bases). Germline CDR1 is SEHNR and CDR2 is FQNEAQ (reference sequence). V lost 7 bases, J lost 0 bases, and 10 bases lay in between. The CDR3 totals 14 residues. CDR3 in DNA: TGTGCCAGCACCGTAGGGAGCTCCTACAATGAGCAGTTCTTC. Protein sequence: CASTVGSSYNEQFF.

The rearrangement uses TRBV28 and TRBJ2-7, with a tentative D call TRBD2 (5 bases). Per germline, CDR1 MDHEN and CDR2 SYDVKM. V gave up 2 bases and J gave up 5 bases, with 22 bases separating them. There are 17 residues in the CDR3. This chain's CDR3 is CASSLGRLRDPTHEQYF. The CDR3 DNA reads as TGTGCCAGCAGTTTAGGGAGACTCAGAGATCCAACCCACGAGCAGTACTTC.

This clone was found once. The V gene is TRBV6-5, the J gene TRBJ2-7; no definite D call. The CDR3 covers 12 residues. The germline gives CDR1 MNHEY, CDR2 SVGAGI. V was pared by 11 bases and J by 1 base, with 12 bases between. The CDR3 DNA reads TGTGCCTCCAGTTCGACATCCTACGAGCAGTACTTC. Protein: CASSSTSYEQYF.

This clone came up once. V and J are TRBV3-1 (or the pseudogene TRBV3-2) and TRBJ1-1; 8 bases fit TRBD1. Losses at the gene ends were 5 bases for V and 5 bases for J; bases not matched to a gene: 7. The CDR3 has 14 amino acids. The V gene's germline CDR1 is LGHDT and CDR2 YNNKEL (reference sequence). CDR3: CASSSPGGRTEAFF. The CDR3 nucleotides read TGTGCCAGCAGCTCTCCAGGGGGCCGAACTGAAGCTTTCTTT.

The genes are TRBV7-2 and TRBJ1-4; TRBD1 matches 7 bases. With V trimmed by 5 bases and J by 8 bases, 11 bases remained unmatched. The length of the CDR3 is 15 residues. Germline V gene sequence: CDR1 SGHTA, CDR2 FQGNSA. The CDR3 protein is CASSTQQGMGEKLFF. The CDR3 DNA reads TGTGCCAGCAGCACTCAACAGGGGATGGGGGAAAAACTGTTTTTT.

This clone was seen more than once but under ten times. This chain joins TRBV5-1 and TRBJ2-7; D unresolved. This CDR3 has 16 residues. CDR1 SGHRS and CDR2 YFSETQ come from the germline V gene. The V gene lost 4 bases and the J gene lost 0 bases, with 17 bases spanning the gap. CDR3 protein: CASSPTLGEASYEQYF. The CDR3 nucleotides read TGCGCCAGCAGCCCCACCCTAGGAGAAGCCTCCTACGAGCAGTACTTC.

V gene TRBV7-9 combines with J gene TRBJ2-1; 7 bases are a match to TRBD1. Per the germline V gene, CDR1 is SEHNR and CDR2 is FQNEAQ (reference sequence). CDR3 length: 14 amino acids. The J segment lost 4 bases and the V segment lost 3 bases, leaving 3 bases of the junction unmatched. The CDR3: CASSFGRGYNEQFF. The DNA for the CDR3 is TGTGCCAGCAGCTTTGGCAGGGGGTACAATGAGCAGTTCTTC.

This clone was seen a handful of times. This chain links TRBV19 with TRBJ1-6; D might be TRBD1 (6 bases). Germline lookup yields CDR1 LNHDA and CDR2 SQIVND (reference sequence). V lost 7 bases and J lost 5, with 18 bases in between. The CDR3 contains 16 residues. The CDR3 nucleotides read TGTGCCAGTACCGACAGGTGGGGGACGAATAATTCACCCCTCCACTTT. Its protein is CASTDRWGTNNSPLHF. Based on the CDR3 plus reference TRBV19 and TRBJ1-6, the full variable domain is DGGITQSPKYLFRKEGQNVTLSCEQNLNHDAMYWYRQDPGQGLRLIYYSQIVNDFQKGDIAEGYSVSREKKESFPLTVTSAQKNPTAFYLCASTDRWGTNNSPLHFGNGTRLTVT.

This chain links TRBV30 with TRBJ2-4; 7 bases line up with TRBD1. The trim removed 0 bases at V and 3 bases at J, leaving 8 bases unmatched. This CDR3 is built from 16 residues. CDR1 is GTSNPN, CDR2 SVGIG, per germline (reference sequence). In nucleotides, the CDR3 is TGTGCCTGGAGTGTGAAGGGGGCCATCGACAAAAACATTCAGTACTTC. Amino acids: CAWSVKGAIDKNIQYF.

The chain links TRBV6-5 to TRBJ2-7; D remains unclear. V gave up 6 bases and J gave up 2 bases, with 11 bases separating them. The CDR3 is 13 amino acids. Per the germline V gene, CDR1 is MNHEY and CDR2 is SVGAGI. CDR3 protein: CASSPDSTYEQYF. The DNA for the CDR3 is TGTGCCAGCAGCCCCGACTCTACCTACGAGCAGTACTTC.

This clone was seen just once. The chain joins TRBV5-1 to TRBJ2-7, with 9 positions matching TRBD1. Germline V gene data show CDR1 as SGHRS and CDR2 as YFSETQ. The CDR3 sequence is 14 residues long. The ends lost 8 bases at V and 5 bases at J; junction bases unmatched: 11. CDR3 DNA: TGCGCCAGTCGCCCGGGACAGGGTGTCAACGAGCAGTACTTC. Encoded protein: CASRPGQGVNEQYF.

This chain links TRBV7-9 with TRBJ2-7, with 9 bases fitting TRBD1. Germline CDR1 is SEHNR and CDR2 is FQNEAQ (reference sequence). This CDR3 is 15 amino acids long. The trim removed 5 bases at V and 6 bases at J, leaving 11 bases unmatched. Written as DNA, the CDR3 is TGTGCCAGCAGCAAAACCGGGACAGGGAGTCGCGAGCAGTACTTC. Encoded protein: CASSKTGTGSREQYF.

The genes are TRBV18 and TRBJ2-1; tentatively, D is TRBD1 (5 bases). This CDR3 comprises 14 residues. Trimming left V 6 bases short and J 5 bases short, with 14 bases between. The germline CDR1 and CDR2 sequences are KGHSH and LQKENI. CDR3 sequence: CASSNQLQDNEQFF. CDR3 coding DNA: TGTGCCAGCTCCAACCAATTACAGGACAATGAGCAGTTCTTC. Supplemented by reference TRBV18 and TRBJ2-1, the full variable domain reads NAGVMQNPRHLVRRRGQEARLRCSPMKGHSHVYWYRQLPEEGLKFMVYLQKENIIDESGMPKERFSAEFPKEGPSILRIQQVVRGDSAAYFCASSNQLQDNEQFFGPGTRLTVL.

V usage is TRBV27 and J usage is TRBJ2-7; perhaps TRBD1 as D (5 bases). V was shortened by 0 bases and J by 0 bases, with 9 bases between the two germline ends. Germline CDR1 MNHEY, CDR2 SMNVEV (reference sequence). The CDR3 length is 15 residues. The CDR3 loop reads CASSLSDIYSYEQYF. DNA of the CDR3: TGTGCCAGCAGTTTATCGGACATCTACTCCTACGAGCAGTACTTC.

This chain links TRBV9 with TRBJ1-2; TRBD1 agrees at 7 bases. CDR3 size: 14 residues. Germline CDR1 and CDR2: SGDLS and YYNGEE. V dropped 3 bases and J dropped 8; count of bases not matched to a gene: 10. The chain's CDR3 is CASSAATGNAGYTF. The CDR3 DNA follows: TGTGCCAGCAGCGCGGCGACAGGGAACGCGGGCTACACCTTC.

CDR3 protein: CAHTGALGWTQYF. The CDR3 DNA follows: TGTGCCCACACAGGGGCCTTGGGTTGGACCCAGTACTTC. The chain employs TRBV30 and TRBJ2-5; 7 nucleotides match TRBD1. CDR3 size: 13 residues. Germline-derived CDR1 and CDR2 are GTSNPN and SVGIG (reference sequence). Losses at the gene ends were 8 bases for V and 7 bases for J; bases not matched to a gene: 13. The whole variable domain, remainder taken from reference TRBV30 and TRBJ2-5, is SQTIHQWPATLVQPVGSPLSLECTVEGTSNPNLYWYRQAAGRGLQLLFYSVGIGQISSEVPQNLSASRPQDRQFILSSKKLLLSDSGFYLCAHTGALGWTQYFGPGTRLLVL.

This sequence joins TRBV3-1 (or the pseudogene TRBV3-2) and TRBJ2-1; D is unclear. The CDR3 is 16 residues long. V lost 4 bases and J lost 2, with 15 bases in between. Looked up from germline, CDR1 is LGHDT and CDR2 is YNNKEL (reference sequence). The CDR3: CASSPRAARPYNEQFF. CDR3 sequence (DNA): TGTGCCAGCAGCCCCCGCGCAGCGAGACCCTACAATGAGCAGTTCTTC.

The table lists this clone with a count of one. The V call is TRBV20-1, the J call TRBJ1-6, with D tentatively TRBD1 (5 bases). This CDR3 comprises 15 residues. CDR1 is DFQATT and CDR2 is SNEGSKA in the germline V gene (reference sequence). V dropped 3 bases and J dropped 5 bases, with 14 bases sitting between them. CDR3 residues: CSASHTGLNNSPLHF. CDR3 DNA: TGCAGTGCTAGTCATACGGGACTTAATAATTCACCCCTCCACTTT.